This T cell receptor (beta chain) was obtained from a study of shared clonotypes between healthy human individuals (dated by TCRdb to between 2020 and 2021). Context from the whole study: The cohort included three men and a couple of women between 18 and 49 years of age. For each donor, CD4 naive and CD4 memory were each given three plates, CD8 naive was given two plates, and CD8 memory was given one plate. To estimate repertoire size and how much clonotype sharing occurs between individuals, the study deeply sequenced the blood TCR repertoires of several healthy adults. To increase sequencing depth and limit assay-specific biases, TCR repertoire library preparation and sequencing were carried out by different laboratories using diverse techniques. Each donor's leukapheresis produced roughly between roughly 0.85 and 9.5 billion PBMCs.

The donors were healthy, HIV-negative adults with no recently reported acute infections or vaccinations. Every donor was a Caucasian adult residing in Nashville, Tennessee, USA. CD8 memory samples were composed of magnetically selected CD45RO+ cells combined with CCR7-negative CD45RA+ effector memory (TemRA) cells. After blood collection by leukapheresis, PBMCs were isolated using Ficoll-Histopaque density gradient centrifugation and then cryopreserved in the vapor phase of liquid nitrogen. Analytical flow cytometry was used to check the purity and quantity of each magnetically sorted T cell population. Genomic DNA was isolated from every sorted fraction and measured by UV absorbance on a Nanodrop 2000c. Using the deep immunoSEQ assay, TCR CDR3 regions were amplified from genomic DNA by multiplex PCR. Extracted genomic DNA from each cell subset was distributed evenly across all wells of several immunoSEQ 96-well plates, and each plate was treated as a replicate. Each replicate PCR for sorted subsets received approximately 220 ng genomic DNA, equal to tens of thousands of T cell genomes. The purified libraries were quantified using a Qubit 3.0 fluorometer, sized with a Bioanalyzer 2100, and then quantified again using the KAPA Library Quantification kit. A separate single-read 150-cycle Illumina NextSeq 550 flow cell was used to sequence each immunoSEQ 96-well plate. Regarding the original processing steps: Because the immunoSEQ output held only junctional sequences and lacked quality scores, the filtering could not match the filtering applied to full-length reads. To assign V/J genes and CDR3, sequences were annotated using PyIR, a Python wrapper for IgBLAST v1.9, with IMGT germline references. Reads with weak V/J assignments (E-value above 1e-6), missing CDR3, stop codons, out-of-frame junctions, or ambiguous translated residues were removed. V3J clonotypes were defined as sequences sharing an identical inferred V gene, J gene, and CDR3 amino acid sequence. Percentage overlap between repertoires was computed as shared unique clonotypes divided by the size of the smaller repertoire. Richness of each repertoire was evaluated using RTK rarefaction, the Chao1 estimator, and Recon v2.1 estimates of unobserved clonotypes. Generation probabilities were computed with OLGA for all TCRbeta clonotypes obtained by the gDNA method from several donors. The table was pulled from immuneACCESS by TCRdb, which kept in-frame rearrangements only. Such tables lose some clones; where checked, under half of the loss comes from unresolved V genes, and the rest has no known cause. V and J calls and clone size are as listed in that table; D and trimming were resolved from the DNA. For this sample there are some 380,000 clones; 96% appear just once. Approximately 0.32% of the sample is in the top ten clones.

As regards this clone: The antigen it recognizes is unknown. No much larger clone exists at a distance of one base, and base qualities are not known.

What the research found in general, with its limitations: Even with the large sequencing depth, rarefaction of the sorted-subset datasets indicated that sequencing was incomplete. Naive subsets generally had larger estimated clonotype richness than memory subsets. Compared with non-shared clonotypes, clonotypes shared by all four sorted-subset donors had higher generation probabilities. Across a handful of donors, about 5.2% of naive CD4, 3% to 4% of naive CD8, around 2.5% of memory CD4, and 0.4% of memory CD8 clonotypes were shared. Because the study included only a small number of donors, the genetic and exposure-history diversity represented was limited. Based on pairwise subsampling, the degree of clonotype sharing among donors was expected to be affected by sequencing depth. Sampling was restricted to blood, and TCR repertoires in tissue are likely to differ from TCR repertoires in blood.

The TCR originated in a man younger than 45 in good health. Sequencing was carried out using memory CD8+ T cells sorted from blood. What the cell subset or site label conveys for this sample: CD45RO+ cells pooled with CCR7-negative TemRA cells.

The CDR3 region reads CASSLVGQVPYNEQFF. The DNA sequence is given as TGTGCCAGCAGCTTAGTGGGACAGGTACCCTACAATGAGCAGTTCTTC. The chain couples TRBV7-4 to TRBJ2-1; 8 bases in between match TRBD1. The CDR3 has 16 amino acids, counting the end cysteine and phenylalanine. The DNA shown is the 48-base CDR3, in frame from base 1. The germline V gene specifies SGHVT as CDR1 and SQSDAQ as CDR2. The V end gives up 1 base and the J end 2 bases, leaving 4 bases in the junction not matched to a gene.